Sequencing of this T cell receptor beta chain was carried out in a study of blood T cell repertoires in COVID-19. Recruits, aged roughly 18 to 89 years, lived in 24 US areas. Allocation to cohorts depended on clinical history reported by the participants. Method: immunoSEQ multiplex PCR; TCRdb's copy keeps in-frame clones and lacks some. Here the sample spans approximately 340,000 clones, approximately 89% being singletons. This sequence was found in a woman between 35 and 50 years old who had been exposed to COVID-19. What was sequenced was PBMCs or T cells enriched from blood (not recorded which).

CDR3 amino acids: CASSLGLAGGPPYNEQFF. CDR3 bases: TGTGCCAGCAGCTTAGGACTAGCGGGAGGGCCTCCGTACAATGAGCAGTTCTTC. The chain employs TRBV7-2 and TRBJ2-1; TRBD2 agrees at 14 bases. The CDR3 runs 18 residues. V gave up 1 base and J gave up 4 bases; unmatched junction bases: 6. Germline CDR1 reads SGHTA; CDR2 reads FQGNSA.